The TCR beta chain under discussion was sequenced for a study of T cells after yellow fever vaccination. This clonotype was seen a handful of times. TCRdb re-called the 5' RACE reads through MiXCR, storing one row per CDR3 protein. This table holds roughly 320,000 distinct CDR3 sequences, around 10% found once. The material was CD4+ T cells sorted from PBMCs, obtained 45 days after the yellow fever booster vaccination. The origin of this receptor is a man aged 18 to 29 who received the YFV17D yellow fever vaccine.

The CDR3 reads CASSPPGRGVYEQYV. The CDR3 nucleotides read TGTGCCAGCTCACCACCGGGCAGGGGGGTCTACGAGCAGTACGTC. The V and J genes are TRBV18 and TRBJ2-7; tentative D call: TRBD1 (7 bases). The V end lost 0 bases, the J end lost 3 bases, and 12 bases lay between the germline ends. In germline, CDR1 is KGHSH, CDR2 LQKENI. There are 15 residues in the CDR3.